One and the same sample provided the 23 T cell receptor beta chains below, sequenced in a study of Graves' ophthalmopathy and Graves' hyperthyroidism. RNA transcripts were the template, and TCR beta CDR3 regions were amplified from them. HTBI-primed first-round RT-PCR preceded second-round multiplex PCR. TCRdb processed the multiplex PCR reads anew with MiXCR; each CDR3 protein has one entry. Altogether hundreds of thousands of distinct CDR3 sequences are present, approximately 39% being singletons, with the ten largest covering more than 3%. The sample taken for sequencing was peripheral blood. The source is an adult man with Graves' ophthalmopathy.

The chain employs TRBV29-1 and TRBJ2-5; maybe TRBD2 (7 bases). CDR1 is SQVTM and CDR2 is ANQGSEA in the germline V gene. CDR3 length: 14 residues. V lost 7 bases and J 3 bases, leaving 18 bases between the germline ends. The CDR3 protein is CSAELRGAEETQYF. CDR3 nucleotides: TGCAGCGCGGAGTTACGGGGGGCGGAAGAGACCCAGTACTTC.

The chain recombines TRBV7-2 with TRBJ1-5; 7 bases map to TRBD1. Germline CDR1 reads SGHTA; CDR2 reads FQGNSA. CDR3 size: 15 residues. J gave up 11 bases and V 3 bases, and 13 bases lay outside the gene matches. The CDR3 protein is CASSLVGQGVRAQHF. The DNA of the CDR3 is TGTGCCAGCAGCTTGGTGGGTCAGGGGGTCAGGGCCCAGCATTTT.

This clonotype was recorded at least ten times. The chain has TRBV20-1 and TRBJ2-7; 9 bases match TRBD1. CDR1 and CDR2 (germline): DFQATT, SNEGSKA (reference sequence). Trimming took 6 bases from V and 7 from J; bases not matched to a gene: 7. The CDR3 loop spans 12 amino acids. The DNA for the CDR3 is TGCAGTGCCCCGGGACAGGGCCAAGAGCAGTACTTC. Translation: CSAPGQGQEQYF.

This chain uses TRBV7-6 with TRBJ1-3; no definite D call. V lost 3 bases to trimming and J lost 5 bases, with 8 bases between them. CDR1 SGHVS and CDR2 FNYEAQ come from the germline V gene. The CDR3 length is 13 residues. The CDR3 DNA reads as TGTGCCAGCAGCTTGGGCCTCCGAAACACCATATATTTT. Its protein product is CASSLGLRNTIYF.

This clonotype has a count of ten or more. A read error may account for a junction end that differs from germline. CDR3 amino acids: CASSEGSGFGEKLFF. The DNA for the CDR3 is TGTGCCAGCAGTGAGGGGTCAGGGTTTGGGGAAAAACTGTTTTTT. The genes are TRBV10-3 and TRBJ1-4; tentative D call: TRBD1 (5 bases). CDR1 and CDR2 (germline): ENHRY, SYGVKD. The CDR3 spans 15 residues.

Comment on this clonotype: Relative to the germline gene, one junction end is altered; a read error may explain this. The chain carries TRBV7-9 and TRBJ2-5; D remains ambiguous. Germline assignment: CDR1 SEHNR and CDR2 FQNEAQ (reference sequence). This CDR3 comprises 15 residues. CDR3 in DNA: TGCGCCAGCAGCCAAGATATTACATCCCAAGAGACCCAGTACTTC. Translating it yields CASSQDITSQETQYF.

This clonotype was recorded at least ten times. The rearrangement links TRBV7-8 to TRBJ1-5; possibly TRBD1 for D (5 bases). From germline, CDR1 is SGHVS and CDR2 FQNEAQ. This CDR3 has 15 amino acids. With 1 base removed from V and 1 base from J, the gap between germline ends came to 8 bases. In nucleotides, the CDR3 is TGTGCCAGCAGCTTAGAGGGGAGGAGCAATCAGCCCCAGCATTTT. Translation: CASSLEGRSNQPQHF.

The chain joins TRBV5-5 to TRBJ1-4; D gene ambiguous. CDR3 length: 14 amino acids. V was trimmed by 6 bases and J by 4 bases, leaving 13 bases between them. Germline V gene data show CDR1 as SGHKS and CDR2 as YYEKEE (reference sequence). CDR3 protein: CASTSPVSNEKLFF. In nucleotides, the CDR3 is TGTGCCAGCACCAGCCCAGTTAGTAATGAAAAACTGTTTTTT.

This clonotype has a count of ten or more. V is TRBV5-1 and J is TRBJ1-2, with D possibly matching TRBD1 (5 bases). The CDR3 contains 12 residues. CDR1 and CDR2 from the germline V gene are SGHRS and YFSETQ. Trimming cost V 3 bases and J 8 bases, with 11 bases left between them. The CDR3 sequence is CASSSRGKGYTF. The CDR3 DNA follows: TGCGCCAGCAGCTCAAGGGGAAAGGGCTACACCTTC. Variable domain in full (rest from reference TRBV5-1 and TRBJ1-2): KAGVTQTPRYLIKTRGQQVTLSCSPISGHRSVSWYQQTPGQGLQFLFEYFSETQRNKGNFPGRFSGRQFSNSRSEMNVSTLELGDSALYLCASSSRGKGYTFGSGTRLTVV.

There are many counts of this clonotype. The genes are TRBV3-1 and TRBJ2-5, with D possibly being TRBD1 or TRBD2 (6 bases each). The CDR3 runs to 16 residues. V was clipped by 2 bases and J by 5 bases, with 18 bases between them. Per germline, CDR1 LGHDT and CDR2 YNNKEL (reference sequence). CDR3 residues: CASSQWGRGGSETQYF. The CDR3 bases are TGTGCCAGCAGCCAATGGGGCAGGGGAGGATCGGAGACCCAGTACTTC.

This clonotype came up many times. The chain combines TRBV19 with TRBJ1-2; 7 nucleotides agree with TRBD1. This CDR3 is 15 amino acids long. Germline V lookup: CDR1 LNHDA, CDR2 SQIVND (reference sequence). The J segment lost 0 bases and the V segment lost 3 bases, leaving 4 bases of the junction unmatched. The CDR3 is CASSISGGPNYGYTF. CDR3 nucleotide sequence: TGTGCCAGTAGTATCTCAGGGGGACCTAACTATGGCTACACCTTC.

The chain is built from TRBV29-1 and TRBJ2-6; tentative D call: TRBD2 (5 bases). Germline CDR1 is SQVTM and CDR2 is ANQGSEA. The CDR3 is 15 residues long. The chain's CDR3 is CSYSEVLSGANVLTF. DNA of the CDR3: TGCAGTTACTCGGAGGTTCTCTCTGGGGCCAACGTCCTGACTTTC.

The rearrangement uses TRBV5-1 and TRBJ2-7; 12 bases line up with TRBD2. Germline V gene sequence: CDR1 SGHRS, CDR2 YFSETQ. The length of the CDR3 is 18 residues. With 4 bases clipped from V and 2 bases from J, the junction kept 13 bases outside the gene matches. Here the CDR3 DNA reads TGCGCCAGCAGCCAACTAGCGGGGGGCCCCGATTATACCTACGAGCAGTACTTC. Translation gives CASSQLAGGPDYTYEQYF.

With regard to this clonotype: A much larger clone differs from this one at a single base, so this may be a read error. This chain links TRBV29-1 with TRBJ2-3, with 7 bases identical to TRBD2. CDR3 length: 13 residues. Germline CDR1 SQVTM, CDR2 ANQGSEA. With 3 bases clipped from V and 6 bases from J, the junction kept 6 bases outside the gene matches. The CDR3 here is CSVDGSGMDTQYF. The CDR3 nucleotides are TGCAGCGTTGATGGCAGCGGGATGGATACGCAGTATTTT.

In regard to this clonotype: Since a much larger clone is just one base distant, this may be a read error. This chain uses TRBV12-3 or TRBV12-4 with TRBJ2-5; possible D gene TRBD1, 5 bases. Between the trimmed V and J ends, which lost 5 bases and 2 bases, there was a span of 15 bases. The CDR3 spans 15 residues. CDR3 sequence: CASSLTQAGQETQYF. CDR3 sequence (DNA): TGTGCCAGCAGTCTCACTCAGGCAGGGCAAGAGACCCAGTACTTC.

This clonotype came up many times. The chain couples TRBV29-1 to TRBJ2-6; D uncertain. There are 13 residues in the CDR3. CDR1 SQVTM and CDR2 ANQGSEA come from the germline V gene. V was cut by 8 bases and J by 1 base, with 9 bases left in between. CDR3 DNA: TGCAGCACCTCAGAGTCTGGGGCCAACGTCCTGACTTTC. It translates to CSTSESGANVLTF.

The V gene is TRBV7-2, the J gene TRBJ2-7; D remains unclear. The CDR3 is made up of 14 amino acids. Germline CDR1 and CDR2: SGHTA and FQGNSA. V shed 2 bases and J shed 2 bases, with 10 bases lying between them. The CDR3 DNA is TGTGCCAGCAGCTTATTCACGGCAGCCTACGAGCAGTACTTC. As protein: CASSLFTAAYEQYF.

This clonotype has a count of ten or more. V usage is TRBV7-8 and J usage is TRBJ1-4; D ambiguous. CDR1 and CDR2 from the germline V gene are SGHVS and FQNEAQ. Trimming left V 4 bases short and J 7 bases short, with 13 bases between. This CDR3 contains 14 residues. CDR3 sequence: CASSSPAAFEKLFF. The CDR3 DNA is TGTGCCAGCAGCTCCCCCGCGGCCTTTGAAAAACTGTTTTTT.

The chain joins TRBV24-1 to TRBJ2-6, with D perhaps TRBD1 (5 bases). The length of the CDR3 is 16 residues. Germline CDR1 KGHDR, CDR2 SFDVKD. CDR3 bases: TGTGCTAGAGATGTGCAGGGAAGTACTGGGGCCAACGTCCTGACTTTC. Translation gives CARDVQGSTGANVLTF.

For this clonotype: This may come from a read error, since a much larger clone is one base off. The J gene is TRBJ2-5, the V gene TRBV10-3, with a tentative D call TRBD2 (5 bases). This CDR3 has 11 residues. Germline V gives CDR1 ENHRY, CDR2 SYGVKD. The CDR3 nucleotides are TGTGCCAGCAGTTACCGGGGGACCCAGTACTTC. Its translation is CASSYRGTQYF.

This clonotype was seen at least ten times. The V call is TRBV19, the J call TRBJ1-2; no clear D. CDR3 length equals 11 residues. The germline CDR1 and CDR2 sequences are LNHDA and SQIVND (reference sequence). Between the trimmed V and J ends, which lost 11 bases and 7 bases, there was a span of 14 bases. CDR3 DNA sequence: TGTGCCGCGCGGGCCTGGGGTGGCTACACCTTC. Translating it yields CAARAWGGYTF.

V gene TRBV7-9 combines with J gene TRBJ2-2; a weak D match, TRBD1 (6 bases). Germline V gene data show CDR1 as SEHNR and CDR2 as FQNEAQ (reference sequence). The CDR3 runs to 15 residues. V was clipped by 5 bases and J by 5 bases, with 15 bases between them. CDR3: CASSTPGQFTGELFF. Here the CDR3 DNA reads TGTGCCAGCAGCACCCCGGGACAATTTACCGGGGAGCTGTTTTTT.

This chain connects TRBV10-3 to TRBJ2-1; TRBD2 aligns across 7 bases. V shed 10 bases, J shed 7 bases, and the junction held 13 bases outside the gene matches. Germline CDR1 ENHRY, CDR2 SYGVKD. The CDR3 covers 14 residues. CDR3 protein: CATSSGTNSNEQFF. The CDR3 nucleotides read TGTGCCACCTCTTCCGGGACTAATAGTAATGAGCAGTTCTTC.